A single sample gave rise to the 18 T cell receptor beta chains below, sequenced in a study of blood T cell repertoires in COVID-19. Method: immunoSEQ multiplex PCR; TCRdb's copy keeps in-frame clones and lacks some. The table lists roughly 400,000 clones, roughly 90% of them singletons. Sequenced sample: PBMCs or T cells enriched from blood (not recorded which). Every receptor here comes from a woman younger than 35 who had been exposed to COVID-19.

CDR3 DNA sequence: TGTGCCAGCAGCCAAGGGACTAGCTACGAGCAGTACTTC. Its translation: CASSQGTSYEQYF. The genes are TRBV4-2 and TRBJ2-7; 7 bases fit TRBD2. The J segment lost 3 bases and the V segment lost 1 base, leaving 0 bases of the junction unmatched. CDR3 size: 13 residues. Germline CDR1 is LGHNA and CDR2 is YNFKEQ.

This rearrangement joins TRBV7-2 to TRBJ2-7; D gene unclear. Per the germline V gene, CDR1 is SGHTA and CDR2 is FQGNSA. The CDR3 sequence is 15 residues long. The V and J ends lost 1 base and 2 bases respectively, with 12 bases between them. In nucleotides, the CDR3 is TGTGCCAGCAGCTTAGTTGGTCAGGTCACCTACGAGCAGTACTTC. Its protein is CASSLVGQVTYEQYF. Using reference TRBV7-2 and TRBJ2-7 for the parts outside the CDR3, the full variable domain is GAGVSQSPSNKVTEKGKDVELRCDPISGHTALYWYRQSLGQGLEFLIYFQGNSAPDKSGLPSDRFSAERTGGSVSTLTIQRTQQEDSAVYLCASSLVGQVTYEQYFGPGTRLTVT.

This clone was seen only once. V gene TRBV7-6 combines with J gene TRBJ2-1; possible D gene TRBD2, 5 bases. Germline V CDR1 and CDR2: SGHVS, FNYEAQ. V was cut by 4 bases and J by 10 bases, with 8 bases left in between. The CDR3 is 11 amino acids. The CDR3 region is CASSSPGEQFF. The CDR3 bases are TGTGCCAGCAGCTCCCCGGGAGAGCAGTTCTTC.

The chain joins TRBV7-2 to TRBJ2-7; TRBD1 is a possible D gene (6 bases). This CDR3 has 15 amino acids. Germline V gives CDR1 SGHTA, CDR2 FQGNSA. Trimming shortened V by 3 bases and J by 6 bases, and 18 bases separated the two germline ends. CDR3 nucleotides: TGTGCCAGCAGCTTCACACGGGACATACCTTTCGAGCAGTACTTC. It translates to CASSFTRDIPFEQYF.

The table lists this clone with a few counts. The DNA of the CDR3 is TGCGCCAGCAGCTTAGGTGCCAACAGGGGTAATTCACCCCTCCACTTT. Translation: CASSLGANRGNSPLHF. The chain couples TRBV5-1 to TRBJ1-6, with 7 bases matching TRBD1. This CDR3 region has 16 residues. CDR1 and CDR2 from the germline V gene are SGHRS and YFSETQ. V was pared by 2 bases and J by 6 bases, with 8 bases of the junction left unmatched.

CDR3 in DNA: TGTGCCAGCAGCCAATTTCCTCCCGGGGGTATCTATAATTCACCCCTCCACTTT. This encodes CASSQFPPGGIYNSPLHF. This chain links TRBV3-1 (or the pseudogene TRBV3-2) with TRBJ1-6; TRBD1 might be the D (5 bases). Germline V CDR1 and CDR2: LGHDT, YNNKEL (reference sequence). The CDR3 consists of 18 residues. With 2 bases removed from V and 3 bases from J, the gap between germline ends came to 17 bases.

The rearrangement links TRBV6-4 to TRBJ1-5, with 9 bases identical to TRBD1. The CDR3 covers 15 residues. Germline lookup yields CDR1 MRHNA and CDR2 SNTAGT. The trim removed 2 bases at V and 6 bases at J, leaving 5 bases unmatched. The CDR3 bases are TGTGCCAGCAGTGACGACAGGGGGGCTAGTCAGCCCCAGCATTTT. As protein: CASSDDRGASQPQHF.

The gene calls are TRBV28 and TRBJ2-2, with TRBD2 matching 10 bases. The CDR3 runs to 17 residues. CDR1 and CDR2 from the germline V gene are MDHEN and SYDVKM. V lost 1 base, J lost 6 bases, and 8 bases stayed unmatched. CDR3 protein: CASSLFGLAGAPGELFF. The CDR3 nucleotides read TGTGCCAGCAGTTTATTTGGTCTAGCGGGAGCCCCCGGGGAGCTGTTTTTT.

This chain connects TRBV27 to TRBJ1-6; D gene uncertain. CDR1 and CDR2 (germline): MNHEY, SMNVEV (reference sequence). Trimming pared 3 bases from V and 6 bases from J, leaving 12 bases between. CDR3 length equals 15 residues. In nucleotides, the CDR3 is TGTGCCAGCAGTTTGACCTCGGGATCTAATTCACCCCTCCACTTT. As protein: CASSLTSGSNSPLHF.

This chain connects TRBV5-1 to TRBJ2-1; D is uncertain. CDR1 and CDR2 (germline): SGHRS, YFSETQ. The CDR3 is 13 residues long. V gave up 4 bases and J gave up 6 bases, with 11 bases separating them. The CDR3 loop is CASSVSSLNEQFF. CDR3 nucleotide sequence: TGCGCCAGCAGCGTCTCCTCCCTCAATGAGCAGTTCTTC.

The chain is built from TRBV7-8 and TRBJ2-4, with D hard to call. Between the trimmed V and J ends, which lost 3 bases and 5 bases, there was a span of 20 bases. The CDR3 spans 17 residues. Germline V gives CDR1 SGHVS, CDR2 FQNEAQ. This CDR3 is CASSFPAKVFAENIQYF. CDR3 coding DNA: TGTGCCAGCAGCTTCCCGGCTAAGGTCTTCGCGGAAAACATTCAGTACTTC.

The chain carries TRBV28 and TRBJ2-7; 10 bases map to TRBD2. The CDR3 spans 17 residues. Looked up from germline, CDR1 is MDHEN and CDR2 is SYDVKM. The trim removed 2 bases at V and 5 bases at J, leaving 12 bases unmatched. The CDR3 loop reads CASSLPWASGSTDEQYF. In DNA, the CDR3 is TGTGCCAGCAGTTTACCCTGGGCTAGCGGGAGTACCGACGAGCAGTACTTC.

The rearrangement uses TRBV19 and TRBJ2-7; a possible D gene is TRBD1 (7 bases). V shed 4 bases and J shed 2 bases, with 15 bases lying between them. Germline V gene lookup returns CDR1 LNHDA and CDR2 SQIVND (reference sequence). There are 15 residues in the CDR3. CDR3 DNA sequence: TGTGCCAGTAGTACCGGCGCGGGACAGCCCTACGAGCAGTACTTC. The encoded protein is CASSTGAGQPYEQYF.

The rearrangement uses TRBV5-1 and TRBJ1-2; 7 bases line up with TRBD1. Germline V gene data show CDR1 as SGHRS and CDR2 as YFSETQ. Unmatched junction bases numbered 12, after V lost 4 bases and J lost 3 bases. The CDR3 totals 16 residues. As DNA, the CDR3 is TGCGCCAGCAGCCCTTCGGGCCCGGGACAGCACTATGGCTACACCTTC. It yields the protein CASSPSGPGQHYGYTF.

The chain employs TRBV19 and TRBJ2-1; 9 bases are shared with TRBD2. The CDR3 is 14 residues long. Germline V gene sequence: CDR1 LNHDA, CDR2 SQIVND (reference sequence). The J segment lost 6 bases and the V segment lost 3 bases, leaving 3 bases of the junction unmatched. CDR3: CASSISGSGNEQFF. CDR3 nucleotide sequence: TGTGCCAGTAGTATTAGCGGGAGTGGCAATGAGCAGTTCTTC.

This clone was seen a single time. The chain couples TRBV9 to TRBJ1-4, with D tentatively TRBD1 (5 bases). The CDR3 sequence is 16 residues long. Germline-derived CDR1 and CDR2 are SGDLS and YYNGEE. With 0 bases removed from V and 1 base from J, the gap between germline ends came to 10 bases. CDR3 in amino acids: CASSVAGGETNEKLFF. In DNA, the CDR3 is TGTGCCAGCAGCGTAGCCGGGGGGGAAACTAATGAAAAACTGTTTTTT.

A note on this clone: One end of the junction varies from germline; a read error may be responsible. V and J are TRBV5-8 and TRBJ2-7; D gene ambiguous. The CDR3 covers 11 residues. Germline V gene lookup returns CDR1 SGHTS and CDR2 YDEGEE. The CDR3 DNA reads as TGTGCCAGCAGCTTCGCGGAATTGGTCCTCTTC. Translated: CASSFAELVLF.

V is TRBV2 and J is TRBJ2-2; D unclear. Germline V CDR1 and CDR2: SNHLY, FYNNEI. Trimming cost V 7 bases and J 8 bases, with 14 bases left between them. This CDR3 has 13 residues. The CDR3 DNA follows: TGTGCCAGCATTGCGGATGTCGCTGGGGAGCTGTTTTTT. Translating it yields CASIADVAGELFF. Variable domain in full (rest from reference TRBV2 and TRBJ2-2): EPEVTQTPSHQVTQMGQEVILRCVPISNHLYFYWYRQILGQKVEFLVSFYNNEISEKSEIFDDQFSVERPDGSNFTLKIRSTKLEDSAMYFCASIADVAGELFFGEGSRLTVL.